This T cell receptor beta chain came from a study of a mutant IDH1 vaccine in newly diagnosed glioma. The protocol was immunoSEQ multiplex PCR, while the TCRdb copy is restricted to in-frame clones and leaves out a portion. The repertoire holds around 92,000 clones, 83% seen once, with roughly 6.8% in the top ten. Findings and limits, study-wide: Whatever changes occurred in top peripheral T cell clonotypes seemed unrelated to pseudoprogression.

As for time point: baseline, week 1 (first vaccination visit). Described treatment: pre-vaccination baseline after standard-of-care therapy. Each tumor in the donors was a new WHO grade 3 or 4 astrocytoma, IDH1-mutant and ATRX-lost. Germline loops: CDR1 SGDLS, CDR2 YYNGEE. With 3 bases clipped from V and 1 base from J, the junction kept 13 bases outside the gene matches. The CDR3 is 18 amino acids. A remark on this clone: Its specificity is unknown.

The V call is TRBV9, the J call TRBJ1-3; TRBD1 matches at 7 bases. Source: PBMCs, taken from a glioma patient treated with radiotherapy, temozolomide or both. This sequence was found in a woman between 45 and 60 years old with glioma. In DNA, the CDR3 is TGTGCCAGCAGCGGACAGGGAAAGGGTAGTATTTCTGGAAACACCATATATTTT. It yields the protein CASSGQGKGSISGNTIYF.